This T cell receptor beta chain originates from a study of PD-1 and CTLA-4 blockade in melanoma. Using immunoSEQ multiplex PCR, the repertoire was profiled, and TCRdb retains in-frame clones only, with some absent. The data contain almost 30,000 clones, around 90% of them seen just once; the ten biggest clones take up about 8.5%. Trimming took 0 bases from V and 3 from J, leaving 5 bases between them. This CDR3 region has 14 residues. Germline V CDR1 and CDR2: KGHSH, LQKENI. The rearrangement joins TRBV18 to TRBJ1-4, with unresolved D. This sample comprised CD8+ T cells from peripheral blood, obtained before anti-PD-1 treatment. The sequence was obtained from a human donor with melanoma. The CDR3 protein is CASSPPESNEKLFF. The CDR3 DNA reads TGTGCCAGCTCACCACCGGAGTCTAATGAAAAACTGTTTTTT.